In its sample, the clone carrying this TCR beta chain was seen many times. MiXCR, applied by TCRdb to the reads, yields one record per CDR3 protein. Among approximately 490,000 distinct CDR3 sequences listed, approximately 11% were seen once. These data are taken from a study of T cell repertoires in cytomegalovirus infection. The V and J ends lost 6 bases and 6 bases respectively, with 11 bases between them. The CDR3 is 13 amino acids. The sequenced material came from PBMCs. The TCR sequence derives from a human donor in good health (CMV status not recorded). Some clones in this sample may be carry-over from other donors' samples. The chain carries TRBV12-3 or TRBV12-4 and TRBJ2-2; D ambiguous. CDR3 in DNA: TGTGCCAGCAGAAGACCGGTCGCCGGGGAGCTGTTTTTT. Its protein is CASRRPVAGELFF.